This T cell receptor beta chain appears in the sequencing data of a study of blood T cell repertoires in COVID-19. Trimming cost V 4 bases and J 9 bases, with 20 bases left between them. This CDR3 comprises 15 residues. CDR1 and CDR2 from the germline V gene are SGHRS and YFSETQ. Original methodology: Reference gene primer amplification gave nucleated cell count estimates. Clones were read by immunoSEQ multiplex PCR, and TCRdb kept only the in-frame ones, dropping some. V and J calls plus clone size are reproduced from that table; the DNA served to infer D and trimming. Here the sample spans around 250,000 clones, 80% to 90% being singletons.

The TCR was taken from a woman between 45 and 65 years old who had recovered from COVID-19. The sequenced sample was PBMCs or T cells enriched from blood (not recorded which). J is TRBJ2-1 and V is TRBV5-1; D uncertain. CDR3 sequence (DNA): TGCGCCAGCAGCCCGGTTGTCCTAGTTAAGCGTGAGCAGTTCTTC. Encoded protein: CASSPVVLVKREQFF.